These 28 T cell receptor beta chains originate from one sample sequenced in a study of a mutant IDH1 vaccine in newly diagnosed glioma. The time point here: week 35, safety follow-up. Vaccination comprised doses that each held 300 ug of mutant IDH1 20-mer peptide, plus topical imiquimod. Repertoires were generated with immunoSEQ multiplex PCR, while TCRdb's copy carries only in-frame clones and drops some. Of 45,000 to 55,000 clones in the sample, more than 60% were seen once. Their cognate antigens are unknown. The sample consisted of PBMCs, taken from a glioma patient whose treatment included an IDH1 peptide vaccine. These receptors were taken from a man aged 40-50 years with glioma.

The chain carries TRBV6-5 and TRBJ1-2; maybe TRBD1 (5 bases). V was clipped by 3 bases and J by 8 bases, with 16 bases between them. Germline V CDR1 and CDR2: MNHEY, SVGAGI. CDR3 length: 14 residues. Here the CDR3 reads CASSYGDLSWGYTF. CDR3 sequence (DNA): TGTGCCAGCAGTTATGGGGACCTCTCCTGGGGCTACACCTTC.

The chain links TRBV18 to TRBJ1-6, with a possible D match to TRBD1 (5 bases). CDR1 is KGHSH and CDR2 is LQKENI in the germline V gene. V lost 4 bases to trimming and J lost 12 bases, with 16 bases between them. This CDR3 region has 14 residues. CDR3 loop: CASSLNRDGEPLHF. CDR3 nucleotides: TGTGCCAGCTCACTAAACCGGGACGGGGAACCCCTCCACTTT.

The chain joins TRBV5-1 to TRBJ2-3, with 11 bases aligning to TRBD1. The V and J ends lost 4 bases and 1 base, in that order; junction bases with no gene match: 5. CDR3 length: 16 amino acids. Germline values: CDR1 SGHRS, CDR2 YFSETQ. CDR3: CASSKSGQGGTDTQYF. The CDR3 region has the DNA TGCGCCAGCAGCAAATCGGGACAGGGGGGCACAGATACGCAGTATTTT.

The rearrangement joins TRBV5-4 to TRBJ2-3; TRBD2 agrees at 11 bases. Germline V gene sequence: CDR1 SGHNT, CDR2 YYREEE (reference sequence). V dropped 4 bases and J dropped 2; count of bases not matched to a gene: 6. The CDR3 length is 16 residues. The CDR3 DNA reads as TGTGCCAGCAGCCTCCCGACTAGCGGGGCCACAGATACGCAGTATTTT. Protein sequence: CASSLPTSGATDTQYF.

This clone was observed a few times. This chain uses TRBV28 with TRBJ1-6, with D possibly TRBD1 on 6 matching bases. The germline gives CDR1 MDHEN, CDR2 SYDVKM. The CDR3 runs to 16 residues. V was cut by 4 bases and J by 4 bases, with 14 bases left in between. CDR3: CASSSQGTLYNSPLHF. The CDR3 DNA reads as TGTGCCAGCAGTTCACAGGGTACTCTGTATAATTCACCCCTCCACTTT. Supplemented by reference TRBV28 and TRBJ1-6, the full variable domain reads DVKVTQSSRYLVKRTGEKVFLECVQDMDHENMFWYRQDPGLGLRLIYFSYDVKMKEKGDIPEGYSVSREKKERFSLILESASTNQTSMYLCASSSQGTLYNSPLHFGNGTRLTVT.

CDR3 nucleotide sequence: TGTGCCAGCAGTGATTTGTTCGGCTCTCCCACCTACGAGCAGTACTTC. Translating gives CASSDLFGSPTYEQYF. The chain has TRBV2 and TRBJ2-7; D remains unclear. Germline V gene sequence: CDR1 SNHLY, CDR2 FYNNEI. The CDR3 has 16 residues. V was cut by 3 bases and J by 2 bases, with 17 bases left in between.

This clone showed up just once. J is TRBJ2-5 and V is TRBV19; 7 nucleotides line up with TRBD2. Germline CDR1 is LNHDA and CDR2 is SQIVND (reference sequence). The CDR3 sequence is 13 residues long. Germline trimming cut 3 bases from V and 3 bases from J; bases unmatched to any gene: 1. CDR3 DNA sequence: TGTGCCAGTAGTATGCTAGCGGAAGAGACCCAGTACTTC. Translating gives CASSMLAEETQYF.

The chain uses TRBV19 and TRBJ1-3; D call uncertain. The length of the CDR3 is 13 residues. Trimming removed 7 bases at V and 0 bases at J, with 7 bases between. Germline CDR1 is LNHDA and CDR2 is SQIVND (reference sequence). CDR3 region: CASKTDSGNTIYF. CDR3 bases: TGTGCCAGTAAGACGGACTCTGGAAACACCATATATTTT.

The sample holds a few counts of this clone. The rearrangement joins TRBV5-1 to TRBJ2-3; a weak D match, TRBD2 (5 bases). V was clipped by 0 bases and J by 3 bases, with 11 bases between them. The CDR3 extends over 15 amino acids. The germline gives CDR1 SGHRS, CDR2 YFSETQ. CDR3 DNA sequence: TGCGCCAGCAGCTTGGACGGACGGAGGACAGATACGCAGTATTTT. This gives the protein CASSLDGRRTDTQYF.

V is TRBV7-8 and J is TRBJ1-1, with 7 bases aligning to TRBD1. Trimming took 4 bases from V and 4 from J; bases not matched to a gene: 6. CDR3 length: 14 residues. Germline values: CDR1 SGHVS, CDR2 FQNEAQ. This chain's CDR3 is CASSWDSTSTEAFF. CDR3 nucleotide sequence: TGTGCCAGCAGCTGGGACAGCACCAGCACTGAAGCTTTCTTT.

There are a few counts of this clone. The chain couples TRBV27 to TRBJ2-7, with 9 bases identical to TRBD1. V gave up 5 bases and J gave up 5 bases; unmatched junction bases: 10. This CDR3 has 15 amino acids. Germline-derived CDR1 and CDR2 are MNHEY and SMNVEV (reference sequence). CDR3 bases: TGTGCCAGCAGTATCTCTCAGACAGGGGGTGACGAGCAGTACTTC. Its translation is CASSISQTGGDEQYF.

In DNA form, the CDR3 reads TGTGCCAGCAGTGCGGGGACAGGGAGGAGGTATGGCTACACCTTC. Protein sequence: CASSAGTGRRYGYTF. This chain uses TRBV2 with TRBJ1-2; 9 positions match TRBD1. With V trimmed by 4 bases and J by 5 bases, 8 bases remained unmatched. The CDR3 is 15 amino acids. CDR1 and CDR2 (germline): SNHLY, FYNNEI.

This chain links TRBV30 with TRBJ1-4, with D unresolved. V shed 4 bases and J shed 10 bases, with 19 bases lying between them. Germline CDR1 reads GTSNPN; CDR2 reads SVGIG (reference sequence). The CDR3 covers 14 residues. CDR3 nucleotides: TGTGCCTGGACTAGCAAGGGAGCCGCTCGAAAACTGTTTTTT. It is translated as CAWTSKGAARKLFF.

This clone showed up just a few times. V and J are TRBV5-1 and TRBJ1-1, with D hard to call. The length of the CDR3 is 15 residues. The germline V and J ends were trimmed by 0 bases and 4 bases, with 13 bases remaining between them. Germline CDR1 reads SGHRS; CDR2 reads YFSETQ. The CDR3 loop reads CASSLVTGIGTEAFF. The CDR3 nucleotides read TGCGCCAGCAGCTTGGTCACGGGGATCGGCACTGAAGCTTTCTTT.

V gene TRBV5-1 combines with J gene TRBJ2-2; 7 positions agree with TRBD1. The CDR3 runs 16 residues. V lost 4 bases to trimming and J lost 4 bases; unmatched junction nucleotides: 10. Germline V gives CDR1 SGHRS, CDR2 YFSETQ. CDR3 in DNA: TGCGCCAGCAGCCTGGCCAGGGGGTATTCCACCGGGGAGCTGTTTTTT. Translating it yields CASSLARGYSTGELFF.

The CDR3: CASRDRGFYHGYTF. The CDR3 DNA sequence: TGTGCCAGCAGAGACAGGGGTTTCTATCATGGCTACACCTTC. The rearrangement joins TRBV6-6 to TRBJ1-2; 8 positions match TRBD1. Germline lookup yields CDR1 MNHNY and CDR2 SVGAGI (reference sequence). The V segment lost 6 bases and the J segment 6 bases; nucleotides outside the gene matches: 9. The CDR3 length is 14 residues.

In its sample, this clone was seen once. The CDR3 protein is CASSQGRETGELFF. The DNA of the CDR3 is TGCGCCAGCAGCCAAGGACGGGAAACCGGGGAGCTGTTTTTT. The chain joins TRBV4-1 to TRBJ2-2, with a weak D call TRBD2 (5 bases). Trimming took off 1 base at V and 5 bases at J, with 8 bases between the two ends. The CDR3 has 14 amino acids. Germline V gives CDR1 MGHRA, CDR2 YSYEKL.

The rearrangement joins TRBV6-5 to TRBJ1-1, with D unclear. V gave up 2 bases and J gave up 2 bases, with 6 bases separating them. The CDR3 has 13 amino acids. Germline CDR1 reads MNHEY; CDR2 reads SVGAGI. The CDR3 reads CASSYGSNTEAFF. CDR3 coding DNA: TGTGCCAGCAGTTACGGGTCAAACACTGAAGCTTTCTTT.

V usage is TRBV2 and J usage is TRBJ1-6; the D is unclear. This CDR3 spans 18 amino acids. Germline loops: CDR1 SNHLY, CDR2 FYNNEI. The ends were cut back, 2 bases at V and 9 bases at J, with 23 bases in the middle. The DNA for the CDR3 is TGTGCCAGCAGTGAATCGGGTGGGTCAGGAACTGGGATTTCACCCCTCCACTTT. It is translated as CASSESGGSGTGISPLHF.

This clone was counted once. The CDR3 DNA reads as TGTGCCAGAGCCTCCGCAGATACGCAGTATTTT. Its translation: CARASADTQYF. The chain has TRBV2 and TRBJ2-3; D gene uncertain. Germline-derived CDR1 and CDR2 are SNHLY and FYNNEI. Trimming took 9 bases from V and 4 from J, leaving 8 bases between them. CDR3 length: 11 amino acids.

The chain combines TRBV9 with TRBJ2-3; D is ambiguous. The CDR3 runs to 12 residues. V was shortened by 3 bases and J by 0 bases, with 2 bases between the two germline ends. CDR1 is SGDLS and CDR2 is YYNGEE in the germline V gene. CDR3 coding DNA: TGTGCCAGCAGCGCCAGCACAGATACGCAGTATTTT. This translates into CASSASTDTQYF.

The chain couples TRBV29-1 to TRBJ2-3, with D unclear. Trimming removed 2 bases at V and 0 bases at J, with 12 bases between. The CDR3 loop spans 15 amino acids. Per the germline V gene, CDR1 is SQVTM and CDR2 is ANQGSEA. The CDR3 protein is CSVESPYSSTDTQYF. The CDR3 DNA follows: TGCAGCGTTGAAAGTCCTTACAGTAGCACAGATACGCAGTATTTT.

Only a few counts were recorded for this clone. V usage is TRBV7-9 and J usage is TRBJ1-2; D may be TRBD1 (5 bases). The CDR3 totals 14 residues. The germline V and J ends were trimmed by 1 base and 4 bases, with 10 bases remaining between them. CDR1 SEHNR and CDR2 FQNEAQ come from the germline V gene (reference sequence). In DNA form, the CDR3 reads TGTGCCAGCAGCTTAGAGATAGGGACCTATGGCTACACCTTC. Translating gives CASSLEIGTYGYTF.

The CDR3 DNA is TGTGCCAGCAGTGCTCAAGGACAGGGTCGAAACATTCAGTACTTC. It codes for CASSAQGQGRNIQYF. V gene TRBV6-1 combines with J gene TRBJ2-4; 8 positions agree with TRBD1. The J segment lost 6 bases and the V segment lost 4 bases, leaving 8 bases of the junction unmatched. Germline CDR1 is MNHNS and CDR2 is SASEGT. CDR3 length: 15 residues.

This clone was counted a few times. The V gene is TRBV6-5, the J gene TRBJ2-7, with 7 bases aligning to TRBD1. There are 13 residues in the CDR3. The junction had 13 bases not matched to a gene; V was cut back by 6 bases and J by 11 bases. The V gene's germline CDR1 is MNHEY and CDR2 SVGAGI. The CDR3 DNA follows: TGTGCCAGCAGGGCCACCGGACAGGTGGGGGAGTACTTC. Protein product: CASRATGQVGEYF.

The V call is TRBV25-1, the J call TRBJ2-1, with D hard to call. The germline CDR1 and CDR2 sequences are MGHDK and SYGVNS. The CDR3 loop spans 11 amino acids. Deletions cut 6 bases from V and 8 bases from J, with 8 bases between. The CDR3 reads CASSTGDEQFF. In DNA, the CDR3 is TGTGCCAGCAGCACTGGGGATGAGCAGTTCTTC.

V usage is TRBV9 and J usage is TRBJ1-2, with 7 bases matching TRBD1. The V segment lost 4 bases and the J segment 4 bases; nucleotides outside the gene matches: 7. The V gene's germline CDR1 is SGDLS and CDR2 YYNGEE. This CDR3 contains 14 residues. CDR3 bases: TGTGCCAGCAGCACGTCGACAGGGCCCTATGGCTACACCTTC. It translates to CASSTSTGPYGYTF.

V gene TRBV6-1 combines with J gene TRBJ1-4, with unresolved D. Trimming shortened V by 5 bases and J by 6 bases, and 4 bases separated the two germline ends. Germline V CDR1 and CDR2: MNHNS, SASEGT. This CDR3 contains 11 residues. CDR3 DNA sequence: TGTGCCAGCAGTTCCTATGAAAAACTGTTTTTT. Its protein is CASSSYEKLFF.